The clone carrying this TCR beta chain was observed a handful of times. Its cognate antigen is unknown. This sample is drawn from a study of cytomegalovirus exposure and HLA in healthy donors. Use of 60 Vbeta and 13 Jbeta primers characterized the PCR. Measured with immunoSEQ multiplex PCR; TCRdb has only the in-frame clones, and not every one. The sample comprises approximately 170,000 clones, more than 60% of which are singletons, and around 7% rests with the top ten. Study-wide results and limits: The listing of 150 or so TCR beta chains classed them as cytomegalovirus-associated. Three CMV-associated chains proved CMV antigen-specific in vitro.

These donors, healthy bone marrow donors, were studied. Sequenced input: PBMCs. The TCR was taken from a woman aged 40 to 50 in good health and CMV-seropositive.

The CDR3 is CASSETGDSPLHF. DNA of the CDR3: TGTGCCAGCAGTGAGACGGGGGATTCACCCCTCCACTTT. The gene calls are TRBV6-1 and TRBJ1-6; TRBD1 is a possible D gene (5 bases). CDR1 MNHNS and CDR2 SASEGT come from the germline V gene. The V gene lost 3 bases and the J gene lost 8 bases, with 8 bases spanning the gap. The CDR3 length is 13 residues.